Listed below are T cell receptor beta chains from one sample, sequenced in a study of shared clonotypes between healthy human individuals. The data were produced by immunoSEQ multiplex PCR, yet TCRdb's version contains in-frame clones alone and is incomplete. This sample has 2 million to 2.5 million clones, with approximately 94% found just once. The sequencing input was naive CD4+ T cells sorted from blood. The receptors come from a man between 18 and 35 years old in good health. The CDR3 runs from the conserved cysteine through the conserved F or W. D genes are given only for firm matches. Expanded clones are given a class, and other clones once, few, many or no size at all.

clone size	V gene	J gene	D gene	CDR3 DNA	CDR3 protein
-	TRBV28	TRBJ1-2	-	TGTGCTGGGAAAACTGAAAACTATGGCTACACCTTC	CAGKTENYGYTF
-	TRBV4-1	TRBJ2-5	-	TGCGCCAGCAGCTTATACCTACAGGGTTACCAAGAGACCCAGTACTTC	CASSLYLQGYQETQYF
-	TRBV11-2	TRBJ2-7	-	TGTGCCAGCAGGAGACTCAGGGATCCCTACGAGCAGTACTTC	CASRRLRDPYEQYF
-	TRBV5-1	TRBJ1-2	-	TGCGCCAGCAGCTTGGCCGCCGGGGAAGCTGGCTACACCTTC	CASSLAAGEAGYTF
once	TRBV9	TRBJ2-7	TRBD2	TGTGCCAGCAGCGTAGACCCTAGCGGGAGGGGGTACGAGCAGTACTTC	CASSVDPSGRGYEQYF
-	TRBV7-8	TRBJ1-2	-	TGTGCCAGCAGCTTAGATGAACAGCCCTATGGCTACACCTTC	CASSLDEQPYGYTF
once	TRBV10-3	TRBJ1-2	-	TGTGCCATCAGTGATAACCGCTATGGCTACACCTTC	CAISDNRYGYTF
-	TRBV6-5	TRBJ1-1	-	TGTGCCAGCACCTTAAGTTGGACGAACACTGAAGCTTTCTTT	CASTLSWTNTEAFF
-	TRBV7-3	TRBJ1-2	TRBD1	TGTGCCAGCAGCGCAGGGGGAAACTATGGCTACACCTTC	CASSAGGNYGYTF
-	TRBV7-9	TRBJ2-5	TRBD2	TGTGCCAGCAGCCTATCTACTGGACTAGCGGGAATCCAAGAGACCCAGTACTTC	CASSLSTGLAGIQETQYF
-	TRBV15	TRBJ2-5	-	TGTGCCACCAGCAGAGATACCCAGGAGACCCAGTACTTC	CATSRDTQETQYF
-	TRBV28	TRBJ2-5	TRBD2	TGTGCCAGCAGTTTTAACGGGGGGAGGGAGACCCAGTACTTC	CASSFNGGRETQYF
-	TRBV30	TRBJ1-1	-	TGTGCCTGGAGTATACGGTATGAAGCTTTCTTT	CAWSIRYEAFF
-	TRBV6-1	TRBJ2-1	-	TGTGCCAGCAGTGAAGCGCAGGCGTCCTACAATGAGCAGTTCTTC	CASSEAQASYNEQFF
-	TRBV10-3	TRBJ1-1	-	TGTGCCACACCACCGGGACACACTGAAGCTTTCTTT	CATPPGHTEAFF
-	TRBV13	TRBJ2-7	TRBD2	TGTGCCAGCAGGGAACTAGCGATGGGCTACGAGCAGTACTTC	CASRELAMGYEQYF
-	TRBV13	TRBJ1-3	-	TGTGCCAGCAGCTTAGGCTTTGAAAACACCATATATTTT	CASSLGFENTIYF
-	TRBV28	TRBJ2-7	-	TGTGCCAGCAGTTTTGGTTGGCAGGGGCAAGTATTATCCTCCTACGAGCAGTACTTC	CASSFGWQGQVLSSYEQYF
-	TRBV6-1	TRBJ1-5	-	TGTGCCAGCAGGGGGGGACAAAGCAATCAGCCCCAGCATTTT	CASRGGQSNQPQHF
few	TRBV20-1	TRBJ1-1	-	TGCAGTGCGACAACGGGTGAAGCTTTCTTT	CSATTGEAFF
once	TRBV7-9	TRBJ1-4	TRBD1	TGTGCCAGCAGCGCAGACAGGGGTCGCCTATATGAAAAACTGTTTTTT	CASSADRGRLYEKLFF
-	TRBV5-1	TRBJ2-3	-	TGCGCCAGCAGCTTTCTAGCTAGCACAGATACGCAGTATTTT	CASSFLASTDTQYF
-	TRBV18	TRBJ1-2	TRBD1	TGTGCCAGCTCACCCCCCCTTGAAGGGGGCCGTGGCTACACCTTC	CASSPPLEGGRGYTF
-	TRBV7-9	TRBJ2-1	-	TGTGCCAGCAGACAAAAAAAGGTCGGCTTGATTCACAATGAGCAGTTCTTC	CASRQKKVGLIHNEQFF
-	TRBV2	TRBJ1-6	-	TGTGCCAGCAGTGACGGGAGCTCCTATAATTCACCCCTCCACTTT	CASSDGSSYNSPLHF
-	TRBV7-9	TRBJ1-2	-	TGTGCCAGCAGCTTAGAGAGTAGCTATGGCTACACCTTC	CASSLESSYGYTF
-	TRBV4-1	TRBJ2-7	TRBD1	TGCGCCAGCAGCCTCACAGGGGACTACGAGCAGTACTTC	CASSLTGDYEQYF
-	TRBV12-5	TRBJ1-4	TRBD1	TGTGCTAGTGGTTTGGTACTAACAGGGGGCCGGGAAAAACTGTTTTTT	CASGLVLTGGREKLFF
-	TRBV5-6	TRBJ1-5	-	TGTGCCAGCAGCTTGGGACAAAGCAATCAGCCCCAGCATTTT	CASSLGQSNQPQHF
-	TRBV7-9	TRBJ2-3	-	TGTGCCAGCAGCTCCCATTTGGTAGCGGACCGCACAGATACGCAGTATTTT	CASSSHLVADRTDTQYF
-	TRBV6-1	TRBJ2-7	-	TGTGCCAGCAGCGCCCGACAGGGAGGGTCCTACGAGCAGTACTTC	CASSARQGGSYEQYF
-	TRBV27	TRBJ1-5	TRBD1	TGTGCCAGCACCCCCGGGACAGCACACAATCAGCCCCAGCATTTT	CASTPGTAHNQPQHF